This passage covers 30 T cell receptor beta chains from one sample sequenced in a study of T cell responses to AZD1222 COVID-19 vaccine. Assay used: immunoSEQ multiplex PCR; TCRdb lists only in-frame clones, some missing. The table records over 100,000 clones, roughly nine tenths of them present only once. The specimen was peripheral blood, collected 28 days after the second AZD1222 dose. The receptor set was obtained from an adult who received the AZD1222 COVID-19 vaccine.

CDR3 protein: CASSSQTGSKNIQYF. CDR3 nucleotides: TGTGCCAGCAGCTCCCAGACAGGTTCGAAAAACATTCAGTACTTC. This chain connects TRBV7-2 to TRBJ2-4; possible D gene TRBD1, 6 bases. Trimming took 4 bases from V and 4 from J, leaving 14 bases between them. The V gene's germline CDR1 is SGHTA and CDR2 FQGNSA. There are 15 residues in the CDR3.

This clone has ten or more counts. This sequence joins TRBV6-5 and TRBJ1-3, with a possible D match to TRBD1 (5 bases). V was cut by 7 bases and J by 7 bases, with 20 bases left in between. The CDR3 has 15 residues. Per the germline V gene, CDR1 is MNHEY and CDR2 is SVGAGI. The CDR3 region has the DNA TGTGCCAGCACCGACCTCCGAGGGGTTACGAACACCATATATTTT. Translation gives CASTDLRGVTNTIYF.

The chain is built from TRBV3-1 (or the pseudogene TRBV3-2) and TRBJ1-4, with a tentative D call TRBD1 (6 bases). Trimming cost V 5 bases and J 10 bases, with 17 bases left between them. The length of the CDR3 is 14 residues. CDR1 and CDR2 (germline): LGHDT, YNNKEL (reference sequence). The chain's CDR3 is CASSKQGPQGKLFF. CDR3 DNA: TGTGCCAGCAGCAAACAGGGTCCCCAGGGAAAACTGTTTTTT.

This chain joins TRBV6-6 and TRBJ1-5; 8 bases are shared with TRBD1. CDR1 MNHNY and CDR2 SVGAGI come from the germline V gene (reference sequence). The CDR3 sequence is 13 residues long. V shed 7 bases and J 5 bases; nucleotides not matched to a gene: 4. The CDR3 sequence: CASTTGGDQPQHF. DNA for the CDR3: TGTGCCAGCACCACAGGGGGTGATCAGCCCCAGCATTTT.

The chain employs TRBV6-5 and TRBJ2-7; D is undetermined. V was shortened by 2 bases and J by 5 bases, with 4 bases between the two germline ends. Germline values: CDR1 MNHEY, CDR2 SVGAGI. The CDR3 sequence is 11 residues long. CDR3 loop: CASSYLHEQYF. The CDR3 DNA reads as TGTGCCAGCAGTTACCTGCACGAGCAGTACTTC.

The CDR3 sequence is CSASLPTGGYGYTF. The CDR3 DNA follows: TGCAGTGCTAGTCTCCCGACAGGGGGCTATGGCTACACCTTC. This chain connects TRBV20-1 to TRBJ1-2, with 9 positions matching TRBD1. This CDR3 comprises 14 residues. CDR1 and CDR2 from the germline V gene are DFQATT and SNEGSKA (reference sequence). Trimming cost V 3 bases and J 4 bases; bases outside gene matches: 6.

This sequence joins TRBV11-1 and TRBJ1-1, with a tentative D call TRBD1 (5 bases). The V gene lost 11 bases and the J gene lost 1 base, with 8 bases spanning the gap. There are 11 residues in the CDR3. Germline CDR1 is SGHAT and CDR2 is FQDESV (reference sequence). The DNA of the CDR3 is TGTGCCGCGGGGGGGAACACTGAAGCTTTCTTT. This translates into CAAGGNTEAFF.

The rearrangement links TRBV5-1 to TRBJ2-6, with a tentative D call TRBD2 (6 bases). V lost 1 base and J lost 2, with 10 bases in between. In germline, CDR1 is SGHRS, CDR2 YFSETQ. The CDR3 extends over 16 amino acids. CDR3 sequence reads: CASSLMGEAGANVLTF. The DNA for the CDR3 is TGCGCCAGCAGCTTGATGGGGGAGGCTGGGGCCAACGTCCTGACTTTC.

This sequence joins TRBV6-4 and TRBJ2-2, with D tentatively TRBD1 (6 bases). This CDR3 is built from 14 residues. Trimming left V 6 bases short and J 3 bases short, with 11 bases between. The germline V gene has CDR1 MRHNA and CDR2 SNTAGT. The CDR3: CASRQRTDTGELFF. Written as DNA, the CDR3 is TGTGCCAGCAGACAACGGACAGACACCGGGGAGCTGTTTTTT.

The chain joins TRBV9 to TRBJ2-1; 8 bases line up with TRBD2. V lost 2 bases and J lost 1; bases outside the gene matches: 5. Germline CDR1 reads SGDLS; CDR2 reads YYNGEE. The CDR3 contains 16 residues. Here the CDR3 reads CASSVLGTSSYNEQFF. Here the CDR3 DNA reads TGTGCCAGCAGCGTGCTAGGGACTAGTTCCTACAATGAGCAGTTCTTC.

This clone was observed a handful of times. This sequence joins TRBV7-2 and TRBJ1-4, with D tentatively TRBD1 (6 bases). Germline V CDR1 and CDR2: SGHTA, FQGNSA. Between the trimmed V and J ends, which lost 2 bases and 5 bases, there was a span of 12 bases. The CDR3 runs to 15 residues. CDR3 DNA sequence: TGTGCCAGCAGCTTATTCCAGGGGCCGAATGAAAAACTGTTTTTT. This sequence encodes CASSLFQGPNEKLFF.

The rearrangement links TRBV7-2 to TRBJ1-5; 7 nucleotides line up with TRBD1. Germline-derived CDR1 and CDR2 are SGHTA and FQGNSA. The ends lost 5 bases at V and 7 bases at J; junction bases unmatched: 8. The CDR3 contains 14 residues. The CDR3 DNA reads TGTGCCAGCAGCCCCGATACAGGGGACCAGCCCCAGCATTTT. Translating gives CASSPDTGDQPQHF. Looking up the rest from reference TRBV7-2 and TRBJ1-5 gives the full variable domain: GAGVSQSPSNKVTEKGKDVELRCDPISGHTALYWYRQSLGQGLEFLIYFQGNSAPDKSGLPSDRFSAERTGGSVSTLTIQRTQQEDSAVYLCASSPDTGDQPQHFGDGTRLSIL.

The rearrangement links TRBV19 to TRBJ2-7, with a weak D call TRBD2 (5 bases). V was shortened by 1 base and J by 5 bases, with 21 bases between the two germline ends. Germline lookup yields CDR1 LNHDA and CDR2 SQIVND (reference sequence). The CDR3 spans 17 residues. The CDR3 coding sequence is TGTGCCAGTAGTATAGTCCACCGGCGTGGGAGATCGCACGAGCAGTACTTC. It yields the protein CASSIVHRRGRSHEQYF.

The V gene is TRBV19, the J gene TRBJ2-1; TRBD1 or TRBD2 may be the D gene (5 bases each). This CDR3 has 16 amino acids. V shed 3 bases and J shed 2 bases, with 14 bases lying between them. Per germline, CDR1 LNHDA and CDR2 SQIVND (reference sequence). CDR3 loop: CASSIQRGATYNEQFF. The CDR3 coding sequence is TGTGCCAGTAGTATTCAGAGGGGCGCCACCTACAATGAGCAGTTCTTC.

The chain joins TRBV5-5 to TRBJ2-3, with D possibly called TRBD1 or TRBD2 (6 bases each). The CDR3 spans 15 residues. V lost 4 bases to trimming and J lost 3 bases, with 15 bases between them. Germline CDR1 is SGHKS and CDR2 is YYEKEE (reference sequence). The CDR3, as DNA: TGTGCCAGCAGCCCGGACAGTGGGGGGACAGATACGCAGTATTTT. Its protein product is CASSPDSGGTDTQYF.

A note on this clone: This same CDR3 is encoded by further DNA sequences in the sample. The chain couples TRBV12-3 or TRBV12-4 to TRBJ1-5, with D possibly matching TRBD1 (6 bases). V was trimmed by 2 bases and J by 4 bases, leaving 6 bases between them. CDR3 size: 13 residues. The CDR3 loop reads CASSLQGNQPQHF. The CDR3 nucleotides read TGTGCCAGCAGTTTACAGGGGAATCAGCCCCAGCATTTT.

This chain connects TRBV4-2 to TRBJ2-2; D is perhaps TRBD1 (5 bases). Between the trimmed V and J ends, which lost 1 base and 2 bases, there was a span of 11 bases. The CDR3 is 16 residues long. From germline, CDR1 is LGHNA and CDR2 YNFKEQ. CDR3 sequence (DNA): TGTGCCAGCAGCCAAGGGTGGGGCCAAAACACCGGGGAGCTGTTTTTT. This translates into CASSQGWGQNTGELFF.

V gene TRBV18 combines with J gene TRBJ1-2; unclear D gene. Germline loops: CDR1 KGHSH, CDR2 LQKENI. The ends were cut back, 4 bases at V and 5 bases at J, with 11 bases in the middle. The CDR3 consists of 13 residues. The CDR3 sequence: CASSHDTGYGYTF. The CDR3 coding sequence is TGTGCCAGCTCACACGACACTGGGTATGGCTACACCTTC.

The chain employs TRBV6-2 or TRBV6-3 and TRBJ2-2; TRBD2 matches at 12 bases. V shed 2 bases and J 2 bases; nucleotides not matched to a gene: 6. This CDR3 contains 18 residues. From germline, CDR1 is MNHEY and CDR2 SVGEGT. Written as DNA, the CDR3 is TGTGCCAGCAGTTACGCTAGCGGGGGGGCGCGCAACACCGGGGAGCTGTTTTTT. Translation gives CASSYASGGARNTGELFF.

This sequence joins TRBV5-1 and TRBJ2-7; D is possibly TRBD2 (5 bases). Germline V gives CDR1 SGHRS, CDR2 YFSETQ. There are 13 residues in the CDR3. Deletions cut 4 bases from V and 7 bases from J, with 15 bases between. The CDR3 DNA reads TGCGCCAGCAGCCTAAACTTCCGCGGGGAGCAGTACTTC. This sequence encodes CASSLNFRGEQYF.

The rearrangement links TRBV28 to TRBJ1-3; D is unclear. Germline loops: CDR1 MDHEN, CDR2 SYDVKM. The CDR3 length is 16 residues. The V end lost 2 bases, the J end lost 4 bases, and 15 bases lay between the germline ends. In nucleotides, the CDR3 is TGTGCCAGCAGTTTAGGAGGCACAGTCACAGGAAACACCATATATTTT. The encoded protein is CASSLGGTVTGNTIYF. The full variable domain, with the rest looked up from reference TRBV28 and TRBJ1-3, is DVKVTQSSRYLVKRTGEKVFLECVQDMDHENMFWYRQDPGLGLRLIYFSYDVKMKEKGDIPEGYSVSREKKERFSLILESASTNQTSMYLCASSLGGTVTGNTIYFGEGSWLTVV.

The genes are TRBV4-2 and TRBJ1-1; D is unclear. V shed 1 base and J shed 6 bases, with 12 bases lying between them. Germline lookup yields CDR1 LGHNA and CDR2 YNFKEQ. The CDR3 runs 14 residues. The CDR3 loop is CASSQGRTNAEAFF. The CDR3 region has the DNA TGTGCCAGCAGCCAAGGCAGGACCAACGCTGAAGCTTTCTTT.

The chain joins TRBV7-6 to TRBJ1-1; a possible D gene is TRBD1 (5 bases). Germline CDR1 is SGHVS and CDR2 is FNYEAQ. The CDR3 spans 13 residues. V was shortened by 8 bases and J by 1 base, with 11 bases between the two germline ends. This CDR3 is CASGGVENTEAFF. The CDR3 DNA reads TGTGCCAGCGGGGGGGTGGAGAACACTGAAGCTTTCTTT.

V usage is TRBV18 and J usage is TRBJ2-5; possible D gene TRBD1, 8 bases. Germline V lookup: CDR1 KGHSH, CDR2 LQKENI. This CDR3 comprises 15 residues. V lost 2 bases, J lost 6 bases, and 16 bases lay in between. The CDR3 bases are TGTGCCAGCTCACCAAGGACAGGGAGGGTCCAGACCCAGTACTTC. Its protein is CASSPRTGRVQTQYF.

V is TRBV4-1 and J is TRBJ1-4, with D possibly matching TRBD1 (5 bases). CDR1 MGHRA and CDR2 YSYEKL come from the germline V gene. The CDR3 is 13 amino acids. V lost 0 bases and J 8 bases, leaving 7 bases between the germline ends. CDR3 DNA: TGCGCCAGCAGCCAAGATTGGGACGAAAAACTGTTTTTT. Encoded protein: CASSQDWDEKLFF.

The V and J genes are TRBV29-1 and TRBJ1-6, with 7 bases aligning to TRBD1. J was trimmed by 0 bases and V by 6 bases; bases with no gene match: 8. Germline lookup yields CDR1 SQVTM and CDR2 ANQGSEA. This CDR3 region has 16 residues. The CDR3 region has the DNA TGCAGCGTGGGAAGACAGGGTGACTCCTATAATTCACCCCTCCACTTT. Translation: CSVGRQGDSYNSPLHF.

This clone was found a few times. V gene TRBV6-2 or TRBV6-3 combines with J gene TRBJ2-1, with D maybe TRBD1 (6 bases). V dropped 6 bases and J dropped 5 bases, with 17 bases sitting between them. This CDR3 is built from 15 residues. The germline V gene has CDR1 MNHEY and CDR2 SVGEGT. The CDR3 is CASSRRGTTHNEQFF. CDR3 DNA sequence: TGTGCCAGCAGCCGTCGTGGGACAACCCACAATGAGCAGTTCTTC.

This clone occurred once. The CDR3 region is CASRSVSNTEAFF. In DNA form, the CDR3 reads TGTGCCAGCAGATCCGTTTCGAACACTGAAGCTTTCTTT. V gene TRBV7-9 combines with J gene TRBJ1-1; D gene uncertain. The germline V and J ends were trimmed by 6 bases and 1 base, with 9 bases remaining between them. The germline V gene encodes CDR1 SEHNR and CDR2 FQNEAQ (reference sequence). The CDR3 is 13 residues long.

This chain links TRBV5-6 with TRBJ1-1; no clear D gene. V was pared by 6 bases and J by 8 bases, with 11 bases between. This CDR3 has 11 residues. CDR1 and CDR2 (germline): SGHDT, YYEEEE. CDR3 sequence reads: CASNRREEAFF. CDR3 DNA sequence: TGTGCCAGCAATCGCCGGGAGGAAGCTTTCTTT.

Only a few counts were recorded for this clone. This sequence joins TRBV7-9 and TRBJ1-1; D perhaps matches TRBD1 (6 bases). The CDR3 is 14 amino acids. Germline V gene sequence: CDR1 SEHNR, CDR2 FQNEAQ (reference sequence). Trimming cost V 6 bases and J 6 bases, with 17 bases left between them. The CDR3 DNA reads TGTGCCAGCAGGCCAACAGGGCTAGTGGCTGAAGCTTTCTTT. Encoded protein: CASRPTGLVAEAFF.